This TCR beta chain came from a study of shared clonotypes between healthy human individuals (dated by TCRdb to the early 2020s). For the study in its entirety: The cohort comprised two women and a few men aged 18 to 49 years. Different laboratories and diverse techniques were used to prepare libraries and sequence TCR repertoires, to increase sequencing depth and limit assay-specific biases. Per donor, three plates each were used for CD4 naive and CD4 memory, two for CD8 naive, and one for CD8 memory. Leukapheresis yielded between about 0.85 and 9.5 billion PBMCs per donor. Blood TCR repertoires of four to six healthy adults were deeply sequenced to estimate repertoire size and the extent of clonotype sharing between individuals.

Study-wide conclusions, independent of this receptor: The genetic and exposure-history diversity represented was limited by the small number of donors. Sampling was restricted to blood, and TCR repertoires in tissue are likely to differ from TCR repertoires in blood. Sharing across a few donors was observed for about 4.8% of naive CD4, over 3% of naive CD8, 2% to 2.5% of memory CD4, and roughly 0.4% of memory CD8 clonotypes. Naive subsets generally had larger estimated clonotype richness than memory subsets. Pairwise subsampling indicated that sequencing depth was expected to affect the degree of clonotype sharing among donors. Compared with non-shared clonotypes, the clonotypes found in all four sorted-subset donors had higher generation probabilities. Rarefaction of sorted-subset datasets indicated incomplete sequencing despite the large sequencing depth.

Details on this clone: Its antigen is still unknown. No per-base quality is available; no much larger clone lies one base away.

V is shortened by 5 bases, J by 1 base, and the region joining them spans 9 bases. Per the germline V gene (reference sequence), SEHNR is the CDR1 and FQNEAQ is the CDR2. The CDR3 starts with the cysteine, ends with the phenylalanine, and has 14 residues. Only CDR3 DNA remains: 42 bases, in frame from the first base. Using the deep immunoSEQ assay, TCR CDR3 regions were amplified from genomic DNA by multiplex PCR. Extracted genomic DNA from each cell subset was spread evenly across all wells of several immunoSEQ 96-well plates, with each plate serving as a replicate. Each replicate PCR for sorted subsets received roughly 0.2 ug genomic DNA, equal to roughly 30,000 T cell genomes. The purified libraries were quantified using a Qubit 3.0 fluorometer, sized with a Bioanalyzer 2100, and then quantified again using the KAPA Library Quantification kit. Every immunoSEQ 96-well plate was sequenced on a separate single-read 150-cycle Illumina NextSeq 550 flow cell. Per the original workflow: Because the immunoSEQ output held only junctional sequences and lacked quality scores, the filtering could not match the filtering applied to full-length reads. Sequences were annotated with PyIR, a Python wrapper for IgBLAST v1.9, and V/J genes and CDR3 were assigned using IMGT germline references. Reads with weak V/J assignments (E-value above 1e-6), missing CDR3, stop codons, out-of-frame junctions, or ambiguous translated residues were removed. A V3J clonotype was defined by an identical inferred V gene, J gene, and CDR3 amino acid sequence. Percentage overlap between repertoires was computed as shared unique clonotypes divided by the size of the smaller repertoire. RTK rarefaction, the Chao1 estimator, and Recon v2.1 estimates of unobserved clonotypes were used to assess repertoire richness. Generation probabilities for all TCRbeta clonotypes obtained by the gDNA method from a handful of donors were computed using OLGA. The table was pulled from immuneACCESS by TCRdb, which kept in-frame rearrangements only. Such tables lose some clones; where checked, under half of the loss comes from unresolved V genes, and the rest has no known cause. Clonal size and the V and J genes are those of that table, whereas D and trimming came from the DNA. The sample has millions of clones on record, just over 90% of them singletons. Under 0.45% of the sample rests with the top ten.

Healthy HIV-negative adults with no recently reported acute infections or vaccinations were included as donors. Every donor was a Caucasian adult living in Nashville, Tennessee, USA. Magnetic negative selection was used to enrich CD4+ T cells, after which naive cells were positively selected on CD45RA and the negative fraction became the memory subset. Blood was collected by leukapheresis, and PBMCs were isolated by Ficoll-Histopaque density gradient centrifugation and then cryopreserved in liquid nitrogen vapor phase. Analytical flow cytometry was used to check the purity and quantity of each magnetically sorted T cell population. Each sorted fraction had its genomic DNA isolated and then quantified by UV absorbance on a Nanodrop 2000c.

Sequenced sample: naive CD4+ T cells from PBMCs. What the cell subset or site label conveys for this sample: CD45RA+ positively selected. This receptor was obtained from a man aged 18 to 30 in good health. Some clones in this sample may be carry-over from other donors' samples. Here the chain combines TRBV7-9 and TRBJ1-3; TRBD1 is a possible D gene, resting on 5 matching bases. The nucleotide sequence reads TGTGCCAGCAGCGCGGGGCCATCTGGAAACACCATATATTTT. It codes for CASSAGPSGNTIYF.